This T cell receptor beta chain came from a study of blood T cell repertoires in COVID-19. Whole-study context: T cells, B-cell-depleted T cells, or PBMCs supplied cDNA or gDNA.

Using immunoSEQ multiplex PCR, the repertoire was profiled, and TCRdb retains in-frame clones only, with some absent. Of fewer than 200,000 clones listed, roughly four fifths are singletons. The source of this sequence is a man between 70 and 80 years old with active or convalescent COVID-19. Source material: peripheral blood.

The CDR3 spells CASSPSLAAQETQYF. The CDR3 DNA follows: TGTGCCAGCAGCCCCTCCCTAGCGGCGCAAGAGACCCAGTACTTC. V and J are TRBV6-5 and TRBJ2-5, with 7 bases aligning to TRBD2. Looked up from germline, CDR1 is MNHEY and CDR2 is SVGAGI. The CDR3 has 15 amino acids. J gave up 2 bases and V 6 bases, and 9 bases lay outside the gene matches.